The entry below gives a single T cell receptor beta chain sequence along with its context. Its antigen is not yet known. Nothing much larger sits one base from this clone, and base qualities are not available. The library was obtained by the immunoSEQ multiplex PCR assay. The clones in this table, taken by TCRdb from immuneACCESS, are in-frame only. Not every clone is retained; where verified, under half of the shortfall comes from an unresolved V gene, and the cause of the rest is unknown. Recorded for this sample are 250,000 to 300,000 clones; over 75% of them occurred a single time. Roughly 14% of the sample comes from the top ten. This entry belongs to a study of control samples from healthy donors and cancer patients (dated by TCRdb to the early 2020s). Reading from cysteine to phenylalanine, the CDR3 counts 16 amino acids. Only the CDR3 DNA is retained, 48 bases long and in frame from the first base. The germline V gene encodes CDR1 SGDLS and CDR2 YYNGEE. Compared with germline, V lacks 0 bases and J lacks 1 base; bases without a gene match: 2.

The receptor's source is a woman aged 55-75 years with lung cancer. The sequence joins TRBV9 to TRBJ2-3, and TRBD1 aligns with 10 junction nucleotides. What was sequenced was PBMCs. The DNA sequence reads TGTGCCAGCAGCGTAGAGGGGACAGGGGGCACAGATACGCAGTATTTT. The encoded protein is CASSVEGTGGTDTQYF.